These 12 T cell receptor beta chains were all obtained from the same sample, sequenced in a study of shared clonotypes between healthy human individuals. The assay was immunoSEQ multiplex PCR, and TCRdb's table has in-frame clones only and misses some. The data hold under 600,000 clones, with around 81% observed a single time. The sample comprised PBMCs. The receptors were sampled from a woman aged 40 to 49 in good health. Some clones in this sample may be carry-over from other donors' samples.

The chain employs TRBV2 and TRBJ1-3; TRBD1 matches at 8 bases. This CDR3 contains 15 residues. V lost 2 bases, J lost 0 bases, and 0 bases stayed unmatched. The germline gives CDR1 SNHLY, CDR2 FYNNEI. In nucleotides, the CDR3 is TGTGCCAGCAGTGAAACAGGGGGCTCTGGAAACACCATATATTTT. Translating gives CASSETGGSGNTIYF.

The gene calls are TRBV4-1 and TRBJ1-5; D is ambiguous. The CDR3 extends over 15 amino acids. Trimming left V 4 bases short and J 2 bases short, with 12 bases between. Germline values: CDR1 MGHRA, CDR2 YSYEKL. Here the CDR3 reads CASSPLGLGNQPQHF. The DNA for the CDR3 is TGCGCCAGCAGCCCCCTTGGTCTAGGCAATCAGCCCCAGCATTTT.

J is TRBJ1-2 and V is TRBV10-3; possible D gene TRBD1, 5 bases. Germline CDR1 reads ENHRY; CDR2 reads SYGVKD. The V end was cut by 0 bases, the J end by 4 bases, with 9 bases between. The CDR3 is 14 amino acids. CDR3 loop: CAISESHTGYGYTF. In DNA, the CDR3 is TGTGCCATCAGTGAGTCGCATACAGGCTATGGCTACACCTTC.

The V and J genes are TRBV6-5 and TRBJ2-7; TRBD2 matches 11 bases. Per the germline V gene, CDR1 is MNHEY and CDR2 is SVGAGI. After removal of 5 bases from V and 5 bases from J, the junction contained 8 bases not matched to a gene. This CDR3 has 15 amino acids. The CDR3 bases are TGTGCCAGCAGTATCCAACTAGCGGGAGAGGACGAGCAGTACTTC. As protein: CASSIQLAGEDEQYF.

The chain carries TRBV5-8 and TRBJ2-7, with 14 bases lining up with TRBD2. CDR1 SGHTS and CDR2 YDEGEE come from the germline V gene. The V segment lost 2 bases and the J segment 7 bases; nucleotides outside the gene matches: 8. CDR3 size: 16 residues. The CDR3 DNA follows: TGTGCCAGCAGCTTCCCCGGGACTAGCGGGAGTGGTGAGCAGTACTTC. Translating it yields CASSFPGTSGSGEQYF.

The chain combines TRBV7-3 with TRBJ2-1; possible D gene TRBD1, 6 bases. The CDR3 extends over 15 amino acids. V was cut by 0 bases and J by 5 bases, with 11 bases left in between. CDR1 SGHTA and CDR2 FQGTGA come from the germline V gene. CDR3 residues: CASSLTGGGDNEQFF. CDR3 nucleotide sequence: TGTGCCAGCAGCTTAACAGGGGGTGGTGACAATGAGCAGTTCTTC.

In DNA form, the CDR3 reads TGTGCCACCGGGACGGACTCCTACGAGCAGTACTTC. As protein: CATGTDSYEQYF. The rearrangement joins TRBV15 to TRBJ2-7; D possibly uses TRBD1 or TRBD2 (5 bases each). V was cut by 8 bases and J by 0 bases, with 8 bases left in between. In germline, CDR1 is LNHNV, CDR2 YYDKDF (reference sequence). This CDR3 comprises 12 residues.

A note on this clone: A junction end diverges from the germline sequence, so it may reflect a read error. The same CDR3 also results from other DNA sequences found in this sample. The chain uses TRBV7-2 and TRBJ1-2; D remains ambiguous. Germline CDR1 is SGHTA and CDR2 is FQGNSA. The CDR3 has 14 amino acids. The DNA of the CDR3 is TGCGCCAGCAGCTTAGGGCACACAAACTATGGCTACACCTTC. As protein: CASSLGHTNYGYTF.

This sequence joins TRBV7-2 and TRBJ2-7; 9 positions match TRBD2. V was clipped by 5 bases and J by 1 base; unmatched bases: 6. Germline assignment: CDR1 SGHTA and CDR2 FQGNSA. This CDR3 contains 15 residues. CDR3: CASSKTSGRSYEQYF. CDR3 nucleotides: TGTGCCAGCAGCAAGACTAGCGGAAGATCCTACGAGCAGTACTTC.

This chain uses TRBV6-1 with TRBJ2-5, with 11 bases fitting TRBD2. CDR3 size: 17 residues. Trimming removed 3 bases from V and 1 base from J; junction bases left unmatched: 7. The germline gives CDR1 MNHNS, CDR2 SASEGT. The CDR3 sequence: CASSDYSGTSGQETQYF. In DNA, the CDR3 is TGTGCCAGCAGTGATTATTCCGGGACTAGCGGCCAAGAGACCCAGTACTTC.

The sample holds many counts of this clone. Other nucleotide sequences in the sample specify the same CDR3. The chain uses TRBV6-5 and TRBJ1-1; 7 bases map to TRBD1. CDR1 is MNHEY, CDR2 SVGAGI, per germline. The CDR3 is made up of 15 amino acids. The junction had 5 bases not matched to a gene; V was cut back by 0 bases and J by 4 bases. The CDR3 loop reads CASSYSDRRRTEAFF. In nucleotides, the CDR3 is TGTGCCAGCAGTTACTCGGACAGGAGGCGCACTGAAGCTTTCTTT.

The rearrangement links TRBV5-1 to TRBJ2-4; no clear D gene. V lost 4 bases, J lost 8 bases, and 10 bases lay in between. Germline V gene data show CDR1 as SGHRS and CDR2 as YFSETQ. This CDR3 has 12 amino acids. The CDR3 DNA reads TGCGCCAGCAGCCCCGACTTTTACATTCAGTACTTC. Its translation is CASSPDFYIQYF.